Following are 12 T cell receptor beta chains from one sample sequenced in a study of chemoradiotherapy in HPV16-positive cancers. Measured with immunoSEQ multiplex PCR; TCRdb has only the in-frame clones, and not every one. Here the sample spans fewer than 9,500 clones, about 80% being singletons. The sample here was taken from a patient who underwent chemoradiotherapy. Receptor source: a human donor with HPV-associated anogenital cancer.

The V call is TRBV23-1, the J call TRBJ2-1, with D tentatively TRBD2 (5 bases). TRBV23-1 is assigned to the ORF class and has an uncertain function. The V and J ends lost 11 bases and 7 bases respectively, with 12 bases between them. This CDR3 has 11 amino acids. CDR3 coding DNA: TGCGCCCCCGGGGAAGGGAATGAGCAGTTCTTC. Translated, it gives CAPGEGNEQFF.

In its sample, this clone was seen once. V and J are TRBV7-6 and TRBJ2-2; 10 bases match TRBD2. J was trimmed by 0 bases and V by 2 bases; bases with no gene match: 0. The germline V gene has CDR1 SGHVS and CDR2 FNYEAQ. The CDR3 is 16 residues long. This chain's CDR3 is CASSLTSGANTGELFF. The DNA for the CDR3 is TGTGCCAGCAGCTTAACTAGCGGGGCGAACACCGGGGAGCTGTTTTTT.

This clone was seen only a few times. The V gene is TRBV28, the J gene TRBJ2-1; tentatively, D is TRBD2 (6 bases). The CDR3 is 14 amino acids. Germline V lookup: CDR1 MDHEN, CDR2 SYDVKM. The V gene lost 5 bases and the J gene lost 3 bases, with 11 bases spanning the gap. Here the CDR3 reads CASSRQGGYNEQFF. CDR3 coding DNA: TGTGCCAGCAGTAGGCAGGGAGGCTACAATGAGCAGTTCTTC.

The chain links TRBV18 to TRBJ2-3; D not certain. CDR1 is KGHSH and CDR2 is LQKENI in the germline V gene. CDR3 length equals 14 residues. Between the trimmed V and J ends, which lost 4 bases and 0 bases, there was a span of 8 bases. The CDR3 DNA sequence: TGTGCCAGCTCACTAAGCCCTAGCACAGATACGCAGTATTTT. This translates into CASSLSPSTDTQYF.

This clone has just a few counts. This chain connects TRBV5-1 to TRBJ1-3; D is perhaps TRBD1 (5 bases). V lost 0 bases and J lost 4, with 8 bases in between. The CDR3 spans 14 residues. Germline values: CDR1 SGHRS, CDR2 YFSETQ. CDR3 region: CASSLAGRGNTIYF. The DNA for the CDR3 is TGCGCCAGCAGCTTGGCGGGGCGCGGAAACACCATATATTTT.

The genes are TRBV18 and TRBJ1-1; 8 nucleotides match TRBD1. Trimming cost V 1 base and J 10 bases; bases outside gene matches: 20. The germline V gene has CDR1 KGHSH and CDR2 LQKENI. This CDR3 spans 18 amino acids. CDR3 nucleotides: TGTGCCAGCTCACCACTAGTGACGGCAGGGGGCGCGAAGTGGGGAGCTTTCTTT. Translation: CASSPLVTAGGAKWGAFF.

V is TRBV10-3 and J is TRBJ2-3; 9 bases map to TRBD2. J lost 5 bases, V lost 8 bases, and 8 bases had no gene match. The CDR3 is 14 amino acids. Germline assignment: CDR1 ENHRY and CDR2 SYGVKD. CDR3 protein: CAIDGGREGDTQYF. The CDR3, as DNA: TGTGCCATCGATGGAGGGCGGGAGGGAGATACGCAGTATTTT.

The chain carries TRBV6-5 and TRBJ1-1; TRBD1 matches 7 bases. V lost 6 bases to trimming and J lost 7 bases; unmatched junction nucleotides: 8. The CDR3 loop spans 13 amino acids. Germline V gives CDR1 MNHEY, CDR2 SVGAGI. The CDR3 DNA reads TGTGCCAGCAGCAGTGGACAGGCTGGTGAAGCTTTCTTT. Translated: CASSSGQAGEAFF.

This clone was detected once. The chain has TRBV29-1 and TRBJ2-5; D ambiguous. The CDR3 runs to 13 residues. Germline CDR1 reads SQVTM; CDR2 reads ANQGSEA. V lost 4 bases and J 1 base, leaving 10 bases between the germline ends. The CDR3 DNA sequence: TGCAGCGTTGGCGCCAGGAGCCAAGAGACCCAGTACTTC. Translation gives CSVGARSQETQYF.

The table lists this clone with a few counts. The J gene is TRBJ2-7, the V gene TRBV5-6, with no clear D. The ends were cut back, 6 bases at V and 6 bases at J, with 19 bases in the middle. Germline-derived CDR1 and CDR2 are SGHDT and YYEEEE. The CDR3 covers 14 residues. CDR3 DNA: TGTGCCAGCATCCCCCGAGCCCGAGGCTCCGAGCAGTACTTC. This codes for CASIPRARGSEQYF.

The rearrangement joins TRBV30 to TRBJ2-4, with D tentatively TRBD2 (7 bases). The V and J ends lost 5 bases and 0 bases respectively, with 20 bases between them. The CDR3 has 17 residues. Germline V CDR1 and CDR2: GTSNPN, SVGIG (reference sequence). The CDR3, as DNA: TGTGCCTGGTCTAGCGGTCTACAGGGTCTAGCCAAAAACATTCAGTACTTC. It translates to CAWSSGLQGLAKNIQYF.

The chain employs TRBV6-1 and TRBJ1-1; perhaps TRBD1 as D (5 bases). The CDR3 spans 13 residues. Germline V gene sequence: CDR1 MNHNS, CDR2 SASEGT. The V and J ends lost 3 bases and 11 bases respectively, with 16 bases between them. The chain's CDR3 is CASSDRAPPRAFF. CDR3 coding DNA: TGTGCCAGCAGTGACAGGGCTCCCCCCCGGGCTTTCTTT.